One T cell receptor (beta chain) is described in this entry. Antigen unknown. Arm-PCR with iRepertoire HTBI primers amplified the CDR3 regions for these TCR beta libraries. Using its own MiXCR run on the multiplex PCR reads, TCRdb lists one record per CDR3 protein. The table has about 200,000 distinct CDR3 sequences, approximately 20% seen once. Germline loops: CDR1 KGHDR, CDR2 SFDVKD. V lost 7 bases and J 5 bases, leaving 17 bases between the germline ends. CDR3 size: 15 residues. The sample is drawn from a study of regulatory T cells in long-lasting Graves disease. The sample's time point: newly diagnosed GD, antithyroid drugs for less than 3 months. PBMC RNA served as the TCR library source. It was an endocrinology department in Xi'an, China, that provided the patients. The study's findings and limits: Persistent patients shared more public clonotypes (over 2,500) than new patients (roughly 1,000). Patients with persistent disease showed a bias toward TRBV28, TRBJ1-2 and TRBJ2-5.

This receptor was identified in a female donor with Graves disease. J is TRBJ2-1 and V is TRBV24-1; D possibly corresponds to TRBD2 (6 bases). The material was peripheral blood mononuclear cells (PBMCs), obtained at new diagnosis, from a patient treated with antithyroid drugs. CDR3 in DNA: TGTGCCACCAGCGACCCGGGACGGGGGAACAATGAGCAGTTCTTC. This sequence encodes CATSDPGRGNNEQFF.